This T cell receptor (beta chain) was sequenced for a study of cytomegalovirus exposure and HLA in healthy donors. Details on this clone: Its target is unknown.

Study-level findings and limits: Common viral pathogens seemed to be connected with several of the most significant clusters, according to a later analysis. Among CMV-associated TCR beta chains, most appeared HLA-restricted in a later analysis. For most TCR beta V segments, an earlier analysis put the productive rate at about 90% or about 30% of the time.

The PCR made use of 60 Vbeta and 13 Jbeta primers. The table came from immunoSEQ multiplex PCR; TCRdb's copy has only in-frame clones and leaves some out. The repertoire holds around 240,000 clones, with 82% as singletons. The origin of this receptor is a woman between 35 and 50 years old in good health and CMV-seropositive. Sample: PBMCs.

The CDR3: CASSPRGLAGGIYNEQFF. In DNA form, the CDR3 reads TGTGCCAGCAGCCCCCGTGGGCTAGCGGGAGGGATATACAATGAGCAGTTCTTC. The chain couples TRBV7-3 to TRBJ2-1; 12 bases agree with TRBD2. This CDR3 contains 18 residues. With V trimmed by 5 bases and J by 4 bases, 12 bases remained unmatched. Germline CDR1 is SGHTA and CDR2 is FQGTGA.